Following are 12 T cell receptor beta chains from one sample sequenced in a study of beta chain features in type 1 diabetes. Of the isolated RNA, all was reverse transcribed, and so the sequenced material was expressed TCRB transcripts. The method was immunoSEQ multiplex PCR; TCRdb's version includes in-frame clones alone and lacks a portion of them. The sample shows about 350,000 clones, less than 20% of them seen only once. Sequenced input: naive CD4+ T cells from blood. The source of these receptors is a woman aged 18-29 years in good health.

This clone appeared a few times. The CDR3 protein is CASSGGTGGGISNQPQHF. As DNA, the CDR3 is TGTGCCAGCAGCGGCGGGACAGGGGGCGGTATCAGCAATCAGCCCCAGCATTTT. This rearrangement joins TRBV7-2 to TRBJ1-5, with 12 bases aligning to TRBD1. CDR3 length equals 18 residues. From germline, CDR1 is SGHTA and CDR2 FQGNSA. The ends lost 5 bases at V and 1 base at J; junction bases unmatched: 9.

The J gene is TRBJ2-2, the V gene TRBV7-6; the D is unclear. V lost 1 base, J lost 3 bases, and 9 bases lay in between. There are 15 residues in the CDR3. Germline CDR1 reads SGHVS; CDR2 reads FNYEAQ. The CDR3 spells CASSLDQAYTGELFF. The CDR3 DNA is TGTGCCAGCAGCTTAGATCAGGCGTACACCGGGGAGCTGTTTTTT.

This clone appeared a few times. This specimen includes other DNA sequences encoding the same CDR3. The chain combines TRBV5-1 with TRBJ1-1; a possible D gene is TRBD1 (6 bases). Germline CDR1 and CDR2: SGHRS and YFSETQ. This CDR3 has 14 residues. Trimming removed 3 bases from V and 2 bases from J, with 11 bases in between. In DNA, the CDR3 is TGCGCCAGCAGCTCGGGACAACTAAACACTGAAGCTTTCTTT. Protein sequence: CASSSGQLNTEAFF. The full variable domain, its missing parts supplied by reference TRBV5-1 and TRBJ1-1, is KAGVTQTPRYLIKTRGQQVTLSCSPISGHRSVSWYQQTPGQGLQFLFEYFSETQRNKGNFPGRFSGRQFSNSRSEMNVSTLELGDSALYLCASSSGQLNTEAFFGQGTRLTVV.

This clone appeared a few times. The chain combines TRBV28 with TRBJ1-1; the D gene is possibly TRBD1 (5 bases). Germline CDR1 is MDHEN and CDR2 is SYDVKM. V lost 3 bases, J lost 0 bases, and 11 bases lay in between. The CDR3 contains 15 residues. CDR3 sequence reads: CASSFQGRMNTEAFF. CDR3 bases: TGTGCCAGCAGTTTTCAGGGCCGCATGAACACTGAAGCTTTCTTT. Filled out from reference TRBV28 and TRBJ1-1, the complete variable domain reads DVKVTQSSRYLVKRTGEKVFLECVQDMDHENMFWYRQDPGLGLRLIYFSYDVKMKEKGDIPEGYSVSREKKERFSLILESASTNQTSMYLCASSFQGRMNTEAFFGQGTRLTVV.

Concerning this clone itself: The same CDR3 also results from other DNA sequences found in this sample. The chain uses TRBV11-2 and TRBJ1-1; tentatively, D is TRBD1 (6 bases). Trimming pared 1 base from V and 4 bases from J, leaving 10 bases between. Germline V gene sequence: CDR1 SGHAT, CDR2 FQNNGV. The CDR3 covers 14 residues. CDR3 DNA: TGTGCCAGCAGCTTAGCTGGGGGCGGCACTGAAGCTTTCTTT. This codes for CASSLAGGGTEAFF.

The rearrangement uses TRBV30 and TRBJ1-2; D is possibly TRBD1 (5 bases). The CDR3 length is 13 residues. Trimming pared 8 bases from V and 5 bases from J, leaving 18 bases between. The germline CDR1 and CDR2 sequences are GTSNPN and SVGIG (reference sequence). CDR3 residues: CAGGGRGLYGYTF. The CDR3 coding sequence is TGTGCCGGGGGAGGAAGGGGCCTATATGGCTACACCTTC.

This clone was detected a few times. This chain links TRBV5-1 with TRBJ2-1; no reliable D call. V shed 7 bases and J shed 4 bases, with 15 bases lying between them. The CDR3 totals 14 residues. Germline V lookup: CDR1 SGHRS, CDR2 YFSETQ. The CDR3 region is CASSVEDYYNEQFF. For the CDR3, the DNA is TGCGCCAGCTCAGTAGAGGATTATTACAATGAGCAGTTCTTC. The variable domain in full, completed from reference TRBV5-1 and TRBJ2-1, reads KAGVTQTPRYLIKTRGQQVTLSCSPISGHRSVSWYQQTPGQGLQFLFEYFSETQRNKGNFPGRFSGRQFSNSRSEMNVSTLELGDSALYLCASSVEDYYNEQFFGPGTRLTVL.

The chain employs TRBV2 and TRBJ1-2; possible D gene TRBD1, 6 bases. Between the trimmed V and J ends, which lost 5 bases and 8 bases, there was a span of 15 bases. Germline V gives CDR1 SNHLY, CDR2 FYNNEI. This CDR3 spans 13 amino acids. The CDR3 spells CASSPHRTEGYTF. CDR3 sequence (DNA): TGTGCCAGCAGTCCCCACCGGACAGAAGGCTACACCTTC. Together with reference TRBV2 and TRBJ1-2, the CDR3 gives the full variable domain: EPEVTQTPSHQVTQMGQEVILRCVPISNHLYFYWYRQILGQKVEFLVSFYNNEISEKSEIFDDQFSVERPDGSNFTLKIRSTKLEDSAMYFCASSPHRTEGYTFGSGTRLTVV.

The chain employs TRBV2 and TRBJ2-6; D perhaps matches TRBD2 (6 bases). Between the trimmed V and J ends, which lost 5 bases and 0 bases, there was a span of 8 bases. CDR3 length: 15 amino acids. The V gene's germline CDR1 is SNHLY and CDR2 FYNNEI. CDR3 protein: CASSNGSSGANVLTF. The CDR3 DNA sequence: TGTGCCAGCAGTAACGGGAGCTCTGGGGCCAACGTCCTGACTTTC.

The chain recombines TRBV7-2 with TRBJ2-1, with 11 bases lining up with TRBD2. The ends lost 3 bases at V and 4 bases at J; junction bases unmatched: 2. This CDR3 has 15 amino acids. The germline V gene encodes CDR1 SGHTA and CDR2 FQGNSA. The CDR3 DNA reads TGTGCCAGCAGCTTTAGCGGGAGGGGTTACAATGAGCAGTTCTTC. Residues: CASSFSGRGYNEQFF.

Note on this clone: The junction departs from the called germline gene at one end, perhaps through a read error. J is TRBJ1-2 and V is TRBV7-6; D remains unclear. The germline V gene has CDR1 SGHVS and CDR2 FNYEAQ. The CDR3 runs to 15 residues. The CDR3 DNA reads as TGTGCCAGCAGCTTATTCGGACCGACTAACTATGGCTATACCTTC. This codes for CASSLFGPTNYGYTF.

The chain uses TRBV11-2 and TRBJ2-7; 9 bases fit TRBD2. J was trimmed by 5 bases and V by 3 bases; bases with no gene match: 17. CDR1 and CDR2 from the germline V gene are SGHAT and FQNNGV. The CDR3 is 18 residues long. Here the CDR3 reads CASSFSGTSFYSGNEQYF. The CDR3 coding sequence is TGTGCCAGCAGCTTCTCCGGGACTAGCTTTTATTCAGGTAACGAGCAGTACTTC.